This TCR beta chain comes out of a study of cytomegalovirus exposure and HLA in healthy donors. Findings and limits, study-wide: Later analysis identified about 18,000 TCR beta sequences associated with HLA alleles, using a false discovery rate threshold of 0.05. A later analysis linked a missense variant in DCLRE1C to the trimming of TCR beta V and J genes. Highest at DRB1 and lowest at HLA-C, TCR association rates differed among HLA loci in a later analysis.

With respect to this clone: As yet, its antigen is unknown.

PCR involved 60 Vbeta and 13 Jbeta primers. Libraries were prepared by immunoSEQ multiplex PCR; TCRdb keeps only in-frame clonotypes and omits some of them. The data contain 150,000 to 200,000 clones, approximately 78% of them singletons. This receptor was taken from a woman in her twenties or thirties in good health and CMV-seropositive. The sample taken for sequencing was PBMCs.

The chain's CDR3 is CASSPQLAGDAYEQYF. In DNA form, the CDR3 reads TGCGCCAGCAGCCCCCAACTAGCGGGTGACGCCTACGAGCAGTACTTC. The J gene is TRBJ2-5, the V gene TRBV4-3; 9 positions match TRBD2. With the DNA end fitting TRBJ2-7 better, the J assignment may be wrong. The CDR3 length is 16 residues. Germline values: CDR1 LGHNA, CDR2 YSLEER.